The clone carrying this T cell receptor (beta chain) was seen more than once but under ten times. CDR3 length: 12 amino acids. From germline, CDR1 is SEHNR and CDR2 FQNEAQ (reference sequence). V shed 7 bases, J shed 5 bases, and the junction held 4 bases outside the gene matches. The method was immunoSEQ multiplex PCR; TCRdb's version includes in-frame clones alone and lacks a portion of them. The data show under 250,000 clones, with about nine tenths seen just once and around 1.7% held by the top ten. This sample is drawn from a study of blood T cell repertoires in COVID-19. This sequence joins TRBV7-9 and TRBJ1-2; 7 nucleotides align to TRBD1. The sample comprised PBMCs or T cells enriched from blood (not recorded which). This sequence was found in a man in his forties who had recovered from COVID-19. CDR3 sequence (DNA): TGTGCCAGCAACGGACAGGCGTATGGCTACACCTTC. Protein product: CASNGQAYGYTF.